The rows below give T cell receptor beta chains drawn from one sample of a study of Ad26.COV2.S vaccination and SARS-CoV-2 variants. Generated by immunoSEQ multiplex PCR, the TCRdb table keeps only in-frame clones and is missing some. Among more than 300,000 clones listed, 88% were seen once. The source material was peripheral blood, sampled in a trial of Ad26.COV2.S vaccine versus placebo. These TCRs come from a person between 18 and 60 years old who received the Ad26.COV2.S COVID-19 vaccine or a placebo. Each CDR3 is given with its conserved first and last residue. Some rows mark clone size as missing; the rest say once, few, many or name a class of expanded clone.

V gene: TRBV27; clone size: .; CDR3 protein: CASSREYNQPQHF
V gene: TRBV7-9; clone size: many; CDR3 protein: CASSLSGLDRVTDTQYF
V gene: TRBV27; clone size: .; CDR3 protein: CASSLSASLKDEQYF
V gene: TRBV9; clone size: once; CDR3 protein: CASSVVPRSYNEQFF
V gene: TRBV19; clone size: .; CDR3 protein: CASSIVGRPTLILNEKLFF
V gene: TRBV14; clone size: .; CDR3 protein: CASSQDFTEAFF
V gene: TRBV9; clone size: .; CDR3 protein: CASSVGGELFF
V gene: TRBV5-1; clone size: .; CDR3 protein: CASSLKGGPPREELFF
V gene: TRBV5-5; clone size: .; CDR3 protein: CASSFGTGRTEAFF
V gene: TRBV6-5; clone size: once; CDR3 protein: CASRPQGGFDQPQHF
V gene: TRBV28; clone size: .; CDR3 protein: CASREAGDRTGELFF
V gene: TRBV13; clone size: .; CDR3 protein: CASSSKARTGGNEQYF
V gene: TRBV10-3; clone size: .; CDR3 protein: CASRLDISTDTQYF
V gene: TRBV9; clone size: once; CDR3 protein: CASSSSTSGVGVEQFF
V gene: TRBV7-8; clone size: .; CDR3 protein: CASSFLIGVGKAGQALELFF
V gene: TRBV4-2; clone size: .; CDR3 protein: CASTYLGRNVDNEQFF
V gene: TRBV6-5; clone size: .; CDR3 protein: CASSYLTGGDEQFF
V gene: TRBV7-9; clone size: .; CDR3 protein: CASSRGLAGADYEQYF
V gene: TRBV3-1/TRBV3-2; clone size: .; CDR3 protein: CASSQVRDTQYF
V gene: TRBV6-5; clone size: few; CDR3 protein: CASTRDREAFF
V gene: TRBV9; clone size: .; CDR3 protein: CASSTLGNNEQFF
V gene: TRBV4-3; clone size: few; CDR3 protein: CASSQGNRWDTEAFF
V gene: TRBV20-1; clone size: .; CDR3 protein: CSASWGRINQPQHF
V gene: TRBV27; clone size: .; CDR3 protein: CASRSTGGADTQYF
V gene: TRBV6-5; clone size: .; CDR3 protein: CASSYSSASGRYEQFF
V gene: TRBV15; clone size: .; CDR3 protein: CATRDRVSYEQYF
V gene: TRBV28; clone size: .; CDR3 protein: CASSFWVAGRDSNQPQHF
V gene: TRBV7-3; clone size: once; CDR3 protein: CASSPGGSSNQPQHF
V gene: TRBV12-5; clone size: once; CDR3 protein: CASGLREKLFF
V gene: TRBV9; clone size: once; CDR3 protein: CASSVGPMDIRLFF
V gene: TRBV9; clone size: few; CDR3 protein: CASSFQPSGGSLRNTIYF
V gene: TRBV28; clone size: .; CDR3 protein: CASSLTIAKNIQYF